A single sample gave rise to the 3 T cell receptor beta chains below, sequenced in a study of shared clonotypes between healthy human individuals. Repertoires were generated with immunoSEQ multiplex PCR, while TCRdb's copy carries only in-frame clones and drops some. The sample lists over a million clones, around 82% occurring once. The sample was memory CD4+ T cells from PBMCs. Sample subset: CD45RA-negative fraction. These receptors were taken from a man younger than 30 in good health. Some clones in this sample may be carry-over from other donors' samples.

The chain couples TRBV5-1 to TRBJ2-7; possible D gene TRBD2, 6 bases. Germline-derived CDR1 and CDR2 are SGHRS and YFSETQ. V lost 3 bases to trimming and J lost 3 bases, with 13 bases between them. The CDR3 spans 14 residues. CDR3 sequence: CASSWTGTVYEQYF. CDR3 nucleotides: TGCGCCAGCAGCTGGACGGGGACTGTCTACGAGCAGTACTTC.

The V and J genes are TRBV7-2 and TRBJ2-7, with 7 positions matching TRBD2. With 3 bases clipped from V and 6 bases from J, the junction kept 11 bases outside the gene matches. The CDR3 runs 15 residues. The germline gives CDR1 SGHTA, CDR2 FQGNSA. As DNA, the CDR3 is TGTGCCAGCAGCTTTCAGTACCGCGGGAGACCCGAGCAGTACTTC. Amino acid sequence: CASSFQYRGRPEQYF.

The chain combines TRBV30 with TRBJ2-7; no definite D call. The CDR3 length is 14 residues. CDR1 is GTSNPN and CDR2 is SVGIG in the germline V gene (reference sequence). V lost 2 bases, J lost 10 bases, and 21 bases lay in between. CDR3 in DNA: TGTGCCTGGAGTCATCTGTCGGGTCGTTCCTTTCAGTACTTC. Its translation is CAWSHLSGRSFQYF.